The entry below gives a single T cell receptor beta chain sequence along with its context. What it binds is unknown. V lost 1 base to trimming and J lost 1 base; unmatched junction nucleotides: 6. Germline lookup yields CDR1 LNHDA and CDR2 SQIVND (reference sequence). CDR3 length: 16 residues. The data stem from a study of graft-versus-host responses after intestinal transplantation. The wider study: Grafts that recipients had were multivisceral, liver-intestinal, or isolated intestinal transplants. Findings of the study overall: Recipient marrow showed GvH clones, some seen first in ileum or blood.

TCRdb's table, derived via immunoSEQ multiplex PCR, lists solely in-frame clones and lacks some. The sample consists of 90,000 to 120,000 clones, about 91% of them appearing once. V and J are TRBV19 and TRBJ1-1, with TRBD1 matching 7 bases. Source: unstimulated CD4+ T cells sorted from spleen or lymph node cells, taken before transplant. The sequence was obtained from a human donor who was the organ donor for an intestinal transplant. The CDR3 DNA reads TGTGCCAGTAGTATAGGCTTTACAGGGGAGAACACTGAAGCTTTCTTT. Amino acid sequence: CASSIGFTGENTEAFF.